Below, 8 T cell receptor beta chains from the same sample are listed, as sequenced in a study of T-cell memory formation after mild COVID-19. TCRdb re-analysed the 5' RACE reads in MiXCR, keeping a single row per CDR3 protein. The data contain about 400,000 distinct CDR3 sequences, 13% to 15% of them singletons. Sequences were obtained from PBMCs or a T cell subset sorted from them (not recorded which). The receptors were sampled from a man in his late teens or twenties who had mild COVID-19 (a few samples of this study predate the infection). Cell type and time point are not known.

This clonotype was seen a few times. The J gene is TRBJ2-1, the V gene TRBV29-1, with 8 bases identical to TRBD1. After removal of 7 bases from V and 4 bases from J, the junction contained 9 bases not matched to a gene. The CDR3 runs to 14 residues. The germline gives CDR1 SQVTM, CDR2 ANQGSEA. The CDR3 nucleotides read TGCAGCGCTGAGGGGGGACAGGAATACAATGAGCAGTTCTTC. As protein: CSAEGGQEYNEQFF.

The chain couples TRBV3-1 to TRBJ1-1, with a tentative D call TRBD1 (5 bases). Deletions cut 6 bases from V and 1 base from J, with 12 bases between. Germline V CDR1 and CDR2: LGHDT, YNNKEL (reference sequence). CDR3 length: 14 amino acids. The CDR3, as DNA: TGTGCCAGCAGGAAAAATGACAGGAACACTGAAGCTTTCTTT. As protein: CASRKNDRNTEAFF.

The CDR3 protein is CASSPGGDEAFF. For the CDR3, the DNA is TGTGCCAGCAGCCCGGGGGGGGATGAAGCTTTCTTT. The V gene is TRBV7-9, the J gene TRBJ1-1; D perhaps matches TRBD1 (5 bases). The CDR3 sequence is 12 residues long. Germline values: CDR1 SEHNR, CDR2 FQNEAQ (reference sequence). V was shortened by 5 bases and J by 7 bases, with 11 bases between the two germline ends.

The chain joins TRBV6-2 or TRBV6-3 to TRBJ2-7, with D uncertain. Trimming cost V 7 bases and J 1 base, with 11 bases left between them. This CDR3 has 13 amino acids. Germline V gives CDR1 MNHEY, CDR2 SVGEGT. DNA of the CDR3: TGTGCCAGCACCGTGGACCGATCCTACGAGCAGTACTTC. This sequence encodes CASTVDRSYEQYF.

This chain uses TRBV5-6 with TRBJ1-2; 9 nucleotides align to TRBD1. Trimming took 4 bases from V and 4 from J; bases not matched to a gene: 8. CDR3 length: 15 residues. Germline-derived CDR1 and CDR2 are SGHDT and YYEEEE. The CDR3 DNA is TGTGCCAGCAGCCTACGGACAGGGGTCGTCTATGGCTACACCTTC. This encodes CASSLRTGVVYGYTF.

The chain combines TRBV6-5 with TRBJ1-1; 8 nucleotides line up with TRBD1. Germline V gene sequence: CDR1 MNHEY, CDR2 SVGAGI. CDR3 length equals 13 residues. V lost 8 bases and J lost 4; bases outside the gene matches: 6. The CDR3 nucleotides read TGTGCCAGCGTAACAGGGGGTGGCACTGAAGCTTTCTTT. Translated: CASVTGGGTEAFF.

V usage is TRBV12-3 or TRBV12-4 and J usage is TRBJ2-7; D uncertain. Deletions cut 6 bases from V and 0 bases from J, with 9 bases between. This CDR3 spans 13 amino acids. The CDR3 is CASSAVLSYEQYF. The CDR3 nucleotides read TGTGCCAGCAGCGCCGTACTCTCCTACGAGCAGTACTTC.

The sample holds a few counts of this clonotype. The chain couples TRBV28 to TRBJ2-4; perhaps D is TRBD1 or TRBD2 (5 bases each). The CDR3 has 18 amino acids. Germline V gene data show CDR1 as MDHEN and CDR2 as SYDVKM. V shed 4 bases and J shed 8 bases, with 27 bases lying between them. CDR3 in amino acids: CASSSSLAPGTLSYIQYF. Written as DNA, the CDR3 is TGTGCCAGCAGTTCCAGCCTAGCCCCGGGGACCTTGTCCTACATTCAGTACTTC. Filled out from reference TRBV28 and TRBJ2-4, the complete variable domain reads DVKVTQSSRYLVKRTGEKVFLECVQDMDHENMFWYRQDPGLGLRLIYFSYDVKMKEKGDIPEGYSVSREKKERFSLILESASTNQTSMYLCASSSSLAPGTLSYIQYFGAGTRLSVL.